This T cell receptor beta chain was captured by sequencing in a study of cytomegalovirus exposure and HLA in healthy donors. Study background: From HLA-typed donors, an early data release held 70 million to 100 million unique TCRs. Study outcomes and limitations: Three CMV-associated chains were confirmed in vitro to be specific for CMV antigens. The Asian-associated ancestry cluster reportedly had fewer N-insertions than the approximately 670-donor mean in a later analysis.

Donors sampled were nominally healthy, though unrecorded immune exposures were likely. About this clone: The antigen remains unidentified.

60 Vbeta and 13 Jbeta primers were used in PCR. TCRdb's copy holds only in-frame clones and misses some; the assay was immunoSEQ multiplex PCR. The table shows over 150,000 clones, with 80% occurring only once. The germline V gene has CDR1 SGHAT and CDR2 FQNNGV. V was shortened by 5 bases and J by 4 bases, with 11 bases between the two germline ends. The CDR3 is 14 amino acids. The clonotype comes from a boy aged 5-17 years in good health and CMV-seronegative. The rearrangement uses TRBV11-2 and TRBJ1-4, with a possible D match to TRBD1 (6 bases). Sequencing was performed on PBMCs. The CDR3 coding sequence is TGTGCCAGCAGCCCGACAGGTGTTAATGAAAAACTGTTTTTT. Translation gives CASSPTGVNEKLFF.